The 26 T cell receptor beta chains below were found in one sample sequenced in a study of T cell repertoires and HLA-DP antigens. TCRdb keeps only in-frame clones here, not all; method: immunoSEQ multiplex PCR. Of about 2,000 clones listed, 70% to 80% are singletons. After 15 days' expansion, CD4+ cells were restimulated roughly 22 h with HeLa expressing allogeneic DPB1. Retrovirally transduced HeLa cells with HLA-DPA1/DPB1, HLA-DM, invariant chain and CD80 served as stimulators. The source material was CD137- CD4+ T cells from cultured PBMCs. The receptors here all came from a man in his fifties or sixties in good health and CMV-seronegative.

The chain uses TRBV11-1 and TRBJ1-6; no clear D. Germline CDR1 is SGHAT and CDR2 is FQDESV (reference sequence). Trimming removed 2 bases from V and 8 bases from J, with 10 bases in between. The CDR3 totals 14 residues. CDR3 DNA: TGTGCCAGCAGCTTACCGCCGGAGCATTCACCCCTCCACTTT. Protein sequence: CASSLPPEHSPLHF.

The genes are TRBV5-5 and TRBJ2-7; TRBD2 agrees at 7 bases. CDR1 is SGHKS and CDR2 is YYEKEE in the germline V gene (reference sequence). Trimming took 4 bases from V and 3 from J; bases not matched to a gene: 10. CDR3 length equals 15 residues. CDR3 nucleotide sequence: TGTGCCAGCAGCCACCCGGGGCTAGCGGTCTACGAGCAGTACTTC. Amino acid sequence: CASSHPGLAVYEQYF.

This rearrangement joins TRBV29-1 to TRBJ2-3; D call uncertain. V was clipped by 4 bases and J by 1 base, with 12 bases between them. The CDR3 is 14 residues long. Looked up from germline, CDR1 is SQVTM and CDR2 is ANQGSEA. The CDR3 DNA sequence: TGCAGCGTTGCCGCCGGGCCGGGCACAGATACGCAGTATTTT. Translation gives CSVAAGPGTDTQYF.

Judged by abundance, this clone is hyperexpanded. This chain uses TRBV19 with TRBJ2-7; maybe TRBD1 (6 bases). Between the trimmed V and J ends, which lost 6 bases and 11 bases, there was a span of 14 bases. CDR1 is LNHDA, CDR2 SQIVND, per germline (reference sequence). The CDR3 has 11 residues. The CDR3 DNA follows: TGTGCCAGTAGATCAGGGGAAGCCAAGTACTTC. Its translation: CASRSGEAKYF.

Remarks on this clone: One base separates it from a far larger clone, so it is likely a read error. As the CDR3 is not closed by the conserved phenylalanine or tryptophan, this likely results from a read error. No DNA is shown, since the ends of the CDR3 on it are uncertain; the CDR3 is the one TCRdb lists. The same CDR3 is also encoded by other DNA sequences in this sample. The rearrangement links TRBV11-2 to TRBJ2-7; the tabulated D call, TRBD2, remains unverified against the DNA. Per germline, CDR1 SGHAT and CDR2 FQNNGV. The CDR3 is 12 amino acids in total, end residues counted. This CDR3 is CASSRGSGTPVY.

The rearrangement joins TRBV11-2 to TRBJ1-2, with TRBD1 as a possible D gene (6 bases). Germline lookup yields CDR1 SGHAT and CDR2 FQNNGV. The CDR3 runs 15 residues. V was trimmed by 5 bases and J by 5 bases, leaving 18 bases between them. This CDR3 is CASSVRDTNLYGYTF. CDR3 sequence (DNA): TGTGCCAGCAGCGTCCGGGACACCAACCTATATGGCTACACCTTC.

This chain uses TRBV7-2 with TRBJ2-7; perhaps TRBD2 as D (7 bases). Germline CDR1 SGHTA, CDR2 FQGNSA. Trimming left V 0 bases short and J 10 bases short, with 16 bases between. CDR3 length: 14 amino acids. CDR3 nucleotides: TGTGCCAGCAGCTTAGCGCAGGAGGGGGGGCTTCAGTACTTC. It translates to CASSLAQEGGLQYF.

By share, this clone counts as large. The chain employs TRBV25-1 and TRBJ2-7; D remains ambiguous. The germline V and J ends were trimmed by 0 bases and 5 bases, with 11 bases remaining between them. This CDR3 region has 14 residues. The V gene's germline CDR1 is MGHDK and CDR2 SYGVNS. The CDR3 here is CASSEYVGINEQYF. DNA of the CDR3: TGTGCCAGCAGTGAATATGTCGGAATTAACGAGCAGTACTTC.

This chain uses TRBV6-1 with TRBJ2-7; no reliable D call. The CDR3 covers 14 residues. Germline values: CDR1 MNHNS, CDR2 SASEGT. Trimming pared 9 bases from V and 0 bases from J, leaving 15 bases between. The CDR3 spells CASCPHTSSYEQYF. The CDR3 region has the DNA TGTGCCAGTTGTCCCCACACGAGCTCCTACGAGCAGTACTTC.

The rearrangement joins TRBV6-5 to TRBJ2-7; D possibly uses TRBD1 or TRBD2 (6 bases each). V lost 8 bases and J 5 bases, leaving 19 bases between the germline ends. The CDR3 is 14 amino acids. CDR1 MNHEY and CDR2 SVGAGI come from the germline V gene. CDR3 in DNA: TGTGCCAGCCGGAGGGACACCGGTACTCACGAGCAGTACTTC. Its protein is CASRRDTGTHEQYF.

This clone has just a few counts. The J gene is TRBJ2-5, the V gene TRBV5-4; 8 bases fit TRBD1. There are 14 residues in the CDR3. With 0 bases clipped from V and 5 bases from J, the junction kept 3 bases outside the gene matches. The germline V gene has CDR1 SGHNT and CDR2 YYREEE (reference sequence). CDR3: CASSLVRQGETQYF. CDR3 bases: TGTGCCAGCAGCTTGGTTCGACAGGGGGAGACCCAGTACTTC.

The rearrangement joins TRBV28 to TRBJ1-6, with TRBD1 matching 7 bases. The J segment lost 10 bases and the V segment lost 4 bases, leaving 13 bases of the junction unmatched. The CDR3 covers 16 residues. CDR1 is MDHEN, CDR2 SYDVKM, per germline. The CDR3 here is CASSSPSTGRLSPLHF. The DNA of the CDR3 is TGTGCCAGCAGTTCCCCATCGACAGGGCGGTTATCACCCCTCCACTTT.

This sequence joins TRBV11-2 and TRBJ2-7; maybe TRBD1 (5 bases). CDR3 length equals 15 residues. The V and J ends lost 0 bases and 2 bases respectively, with 11 bases between them. Per germline, CDR1 SGHAT and CDR2 FQNNGV. CDR3 DNA sequence: TGTGCCAGCAGCTTAGAGGCAGGGTCAGCCTACGAGCAGTACTTC. It is translated as CASSLEAGSAYEQYF.

The chain links TRBV18 to TRBJ2-7; the D is unclear. The CDR3 spans 14 residues. The germline V and J ends were trimmed by 3 bases and 1 base, with 10 bases remaining between them. CDR1 and CDR2 (germline): KGHSH, LQKENI. The CDR3 nucleotides read TGTGCCAGCTCACCGAAGACCGGTTCCTACGAGCAGTACTTC. Translated: CASSPKTGSYEQYF.

This chain uses TRBV30 with TRBJ1-2, with D uncertain. Trimming pared 2 bases from V and 2 bases from J, leaving 12 bases between. Germline values: CDR1 GTSNPN, CDR2 SVGIG (reference sequence). The CDR3 runs to 14 residues. In DNA, the CDR3 is TGTGCCTGGAGTAGGGCCAGAACCAACTATGGCTACACCTTC. It translates to CAWSRARTNYGYTF. The variable domain in full, with the rest retrieved from reference TRBV30 and TRBJ1-2, is SQTIHQWPATLVQPVGSPLSLECTVEGTSNPNLYWYRQAAGRGLQLLFYSVGIGQISSEVPQNLSASRPQDRQFILSSKKLLLSDSGFYLCAWSRARTNYGYTFGSGTRLTVV.

The CDR3 coding sequence is TGTGCCAGCAGTTTTATGCTCCAGGGCTCGGGAGGAAACACCATATATTTT. This sequence encodes CASSFMLQGSGGNTIYF. The chain links TRBV28 to TRBJ1-3; D is perhaps TRBD1 (5 bases). The germline V gene has CDR1 MDHEN and CDR2 SYDVKM. This CDR3 comprises 17 residues. The ends were cut back, 3 bases at V and 4 bases at J, with 19 bases in the middle.

This clone is medium-sized (0.01 to 0.1%) by share. The chain combines TRBV6-5 with TRBJ2-7, with a weak D call TRBD1 (6 bases). This CDR3 region has 14 residues. The V gene lost 0 bases and the J gene lost 3 bases, with 9 bases spanning the gap. Germline lookup yields CDR1 MNHEY and CDR2 SVGAGI. CDR3 DNA: TGTGCCAGCAGTTACTCGGCAGGGGACTACGAGCAGTACTTC. Protein sequence: CASSYSAGDYEQYF.

The rearrangement joins TRBV5-1 to TRBJ2-1; D gene ambiguous. CDR3 length: 15 residues. The V end was cut by 1 base, the J end by 0 bases, with 8 bases between. The germline V gene has CDR1 SGHRS and CDR2 YFSETQ. CDR3 sequence (DNA): TGCGCCAGCAGCTTGCTAGGGTCCTCCTACAATGAGCAGTTCTTC. Translation: CASSLLGSSYNEQFF. The full variable domain, with the rest looked up from reference TRBV5-1 and TRBJ2-1, is KAGVTQTPRYLIKTRGQQVTLSCSPISGHRSVSWYQQTPGQGLQFLFEYFSETQRNKGNFPGRFSGRQFSNSRSEMNVSTLELGDSALYLCASSLLGSSYNEQFFGPGTRLTVL.

The chain links TRBV4-1 to TRBJ1-1, with unresolved D. Germline assignment: CDR1 MGHRA and CDR2 YSYEKL. The V end lost 7 bases, the J end lost 1 base, and 10 bases lay between the germline ends. This CDR3 has 13 residues. CDR3 in DNA: TGCGCCAGCAACGAGGTCCCGAACACTGAAGCTTTCTTT. Encoded protein: CASNEVPNTEAFF.

This chain links TRBV7-5 with TRBJ1-5. TRBV7-5 is an annotated pseudogene. The CDR3 contains 13 residues. The CDR3 DNA reads TGTGCCAGCAGCTTGGGAACGAATCAGCCCCAGCATTTT. Translated, it gives CASSLGTNQPQHF.

This clone appeared once. This chain uses TRBV7-2 with TRBJ2-4; a possible D gene is TRBD2 (7 bases). V was pared by 4 bases and J by 6 bases, with 13 bases between. The CDR3 runs 14 residues. The germline gives CDR1 SGHTA, CDR2 FQGNSA. The CDR3 bases are TGTGCCAGCAGCTGGGGGGGCGCGGGAAACATTCAGTACTTC. It codes for CASSWGGAGNIQYF.

This chain uses TRBV27 with TRBJ2-1; no clear D. Trimming removed 1 base at V and 9 bases at J, with 10 bases between. Germline values: CDR1 MNHEY, CDR2 SMNVEV (reference sequence). This CDR3 has 13 amino acids. The chain's CDR3 is CASSLFKSSEQFF. The CDR3 DNA is TGTGCCAGCAGTTTATTTAAGAGCAGTGAGCAGTTCTTC.

A few counts support this clone. This chain links TRBV21-1 with TRBJ1-5. TRBV21-1 is a pseudogene locus. The CDR3 loop spans 15 amino acids. DNA for the CDR3: TGTGCCAGCAGCAAAGCGGTGGGGAGCAATCAGCCCCAGCATTTT. The encoded protein is CASSKAVGSNQPQHF.

The rearrangement uses TRBV19 and TRBJ2-1, with D hard to call. Trimming removed 1 base from V and 6 bases from J, with 13 bases in between. The CDR3 has 15 residues. In germline, CDR1 is LNHDA, CDR2 SQIVND (reference sequence). The CDR3: CASSIVGPTGNEQFF. CDR3 DNA: TGTGCCAGTAGTATAGTTGGGCCGACGGGCAATGAGCAGTTCTTC.

V is TRBV5-4 and J is TRBJ2-3; D remains unclear. The CDR3 length is 15 residues. Germline assignment: CDR1 SGHNT and CDR2 YYREEE (reference sequence). The V end was cut by 3 bases, the J end by 3 bases, with 14 bases between. The chain's CDR3 is CASSSPSARTDTQYF. DNA of the CDR3: TGTGCCAGCAGCTCCCCCAGCGCCCGGACAGATACGCAGTATTTT. The variable domain in full, completed from reference TRBV5-4 and TRBJ2-3, reads ETGVTQSPTHLIKTRGQQVTLRCSSQSGHNTVSWYQQALGQGPQFIFQYYREEENGRGNFPPRFSGLQFPNYSSELNVNALELDDSALYLCASSSPSARTDTQYFGPGTRLTVL.

The gene calls are TRBV2 and TRBJ1-3, with unresolved D. Germline CDR1 and CDR2: SNHLY and FYNNEI. The CDR3 covers 14 residues. With 3 bases removed from V and 4 bases from J, the gap between germline ends came to 10 bases. This chain's CDR3 is CASSDTERGNTIYF. CDR3 nucleotides: TGTGCCAGCAGTGACACAGAACGCGGAAACACCATATATTTT.